This is a list of T cell receptor beta chains from one sample in a study of T cell responses to AZD1222 COVID-19 vaccine. Measured with immunoSEQ multiplex PCR; TCRdb has only the in-frame clones, and not every one. The table includes 120,000 or so clones, about 87% detected once. The sequencing used peripheral blood, collected 28 days after the second AZD1222 dose. These receptors were collected from an adult who received the AZD1222 COVID-19 vaccine. CDR3s include the opening cysteine and the closing phenylalanine or tryptophan. Fields, in order: D gene, clone size, V gene, J gene, CDR3 length, CDR3 protein, CDR3 DNA. The D gene is left open where the match is weak. Rows give clone size only sometimes, using once, few, many, or a class for an expanded clone.

>NA|NA|TRBV18|TRBJ2-1|15
CASSPFTRGHNEQFF
TGTGCCAGCTCACCATTCACCAGGGGTCACAATGAGCAGTTCTTC
>NA|NA|TRBV7-8|TRBJ2-3|12
CASSPGTDTQYF
TGTGCCAGCAGCCCCGGCACAGATACGCAGTATTTT
>NA|NA|TRBV27|TRBJ1-1|14
CASKDRRLNTEAFF
TGTGCCAGCAAAGATCGGAGACTGAACACTGAAGCTTTCTTT
>NA|once|TRBV6-5|TRBJ2-5|12
CASRADGETQYF
TGTGCCAGCCGAGCGGACGGGGAGACCCAGTACTTC
>NA|NA|TRBV3-1/TRBV3-2|TRBJ1-1|14
CASSQDLDSPEAFF
TGTGCCAGCAGCCAAGATCTTGACAGTCCTGAAGCTTTCTTT
>TRBD1|NA|TRBV28|TRBJ1-5|17
CASSPGQGPISNQPQHF
TGTGCCAGCAGTCCAGGACAGGGGCCTATTAGCAATCAGCCCCAGCATTTT
>NA|NA|TRBV5-1|TRBJ1-1|12
CASSTRGTEAFF
TGCGCCAGCAGTACTCGGGGGACTGAAGCTTTCTTT
>TRBD1|NA|TRBV18|TRBJ1-1|16
CASSPGQGGMNTEAFF
TGTGCCAGCTCACCCGGACAGGGAGGGATGAACACTGAAGCTTTCTTT
>NA|NA|TRBV11-3|TRBJ1-5|14
CASSLDSTHQPQHF
TGTGCCAGCAGCCTCGACAGCACCCATCAGCCCCAGCATTTT
>TRBD2|NA|TRBV3-1/TRBV3-2|TRBJ2-2|17
CASTQVSGGYNTGELFF
TGTGCCAGCACCCAAGTGAGCGGGGGCTATAACACCGGGGAGCTGTTTTTT
>NA|NA|TRBV4-2|TRBJ1-1|17
CASSQDLRGYTNTEAFF
TGTGCCAGCAGCCAAGATCTAAGGGGGTACACGAACACTGAAGCTTTCTTT
>NA|NA|TRBV7-9|TRBJ2-7|15
CASSLGDGVANEQYF
TGTGCCAGCAGCTTAGGGGACGGGGTCGCGAACGAGCAGTACTTC
>TRBD2|NA|TRBV19|TRBJ2-7|14
CASNKRGESYEQYF
TGTGCCAGTAATAAGCGGGGGGAATCCTACGAGCAGTACTTC
>NA|medium-sized|TRBV6-1|TRBJ2-5|14
CASSEWGAGETQYF
TGTGCCAGCAGTGAATGGGGGGCCGGGGAGACCCAGTACTTC
>NA|NA|TRBV7-9|TRBJ2-7|15
CASRQIPLSSYEQYF
TGTGCCAGCAGACAGATTCCCCTGAGCTCCTACGAGCAGTACTTC
>NA|NA|TRBV7-9|TRBJ2-5|12
CASRRGQETQYF
TGTGCCAGCAGGAGGGGGCAAGAGACCCAGTACTTC
>TRBD1|NA|TRBV28|TRBJ1-1|12
CASSVTGAQAFF
TGTGCCAGCAGTGTCACAGGGGCCCAAGCTTTCTTT
>NA|NA|TRBV15|TRBJ1-5|15
CATSRDPQGRQPQHF
TGTGCCACCAGCAGAGATCCTCAGGGGCGTCAGCCCCAGCATTTT
>NA|NA|TRBV18|TRBJ1-2|17
CASSPPPGLSEDYGYTF
TGTGCCAGCTCACCACCGCCAGGGTTGTCGGAGGACTATGGCTACACCTTC
>NA|NA|TRBV28|TRBJ1-1|13
CASSPSANTEAFF
TGTGCCAGCAGTCCTAGTGCGAACACTGAAGCTTTCTTT
>NA|NA|TRBV7-3|TRBJ2-3|13
CASSQNRGDTQYF
TGTGCCAGCAGCCAGAACCGGGGGGATACGCAGTATTTT
>NA|NA|TRBV24-1|TRBJ2-2|14
CATSDLFGAGDLFF
TGTGCCACCAGTGATTTGTTTGGGGCCGGGGATCTGTTTTTT
>NA|NA|TRBV5-8|TRBJ2-7|12
CASSTRTYEQYF
TGTGCCAGCAGCACCCGGACCTACGAGCAGTACTTC
>NA|NA|TRBV28|TRBJ1-5|13
CASRHPVTQPQHF
TGTGCCAGCAGGCATCCTGTCACTCAGCCCCAGCATTTT
>NA|NA|TRBV5-5|TRBJ1-5|17
CASSASTGSYSNQPQHF
TGTGCCAGCAGCGCCAGTACGGGTTCCTATAGCAATCAGCCCCAGCATTTT
>NA|NA|TRBV21-1|TRBJ2-1|20
CASSKKGEGPTGVSCDEQFF
TGTGCCAGCAGCAAAAAAGGTGAGGGGCCAACAGGGGTGAGCTGCGATGAGCAGTTCTTC
>NA|NA|TRBV27|TRBJ2-5|18
CASSLRGWQGDYQETQYF
TGTGCCAGCAGTTTAAGGGGATGGCAGGGAGATTACCAAGAGACCCAGTACTTC
>NA|NA|TRBV28|TRBJ1-2|14
CASTLGGANYGYTF
TGTGCCAGCACTCTGGGAGGAGCTAACTATGGCTACACCTTC
>TRBD1|NA|TRBV19|TRBJ2-7|15
CASSIPGTGAHEQYF
TGTGCCAGTAGTATCCCAGGAACAGGGGCCCACGAGCAGTACTTC
>NA|NA|TRBV7-9|TRBJ1-3|15
CASSPDSTWGNTIYF
TGTGCCAGCAGCCCGGACTCTACTTGGGGAAACACCATATATTTT
>NA|NA|TRBV24-1|TRBJ2-3|15
CATSDWADDTDTQYF
TGTGCCACCAGTGATTGGGCAGATGACACAGATACGCAGTATTTT
>TRBD2|NA|TRBV15|TRBJ2-5|13
CATSELAGETQYF
TGTGCCACCAGCGAACTAGCGGGGGAGACCCAGTACTTC
>NA|NA|TRBV10-3|TRBJ2-1|13
CAISDVQGNEQFF
TGTGCCATCAGTGATGTTCAGGGGAATGAGCAGTTCTTC
>TRBD1|few|TRBV19|TRBJ2-2|15
CASIRGQGAVGELFF
TGTGCCAGTATCCGGGGACAGGGGGCTGTCGGGGAGCTGTTTTTT
>NA|NA|TRBV27|TRBJ2-3|13
CASSVNRDDTQYF
TGTGCCAGCAGTGTAAACAGGGACGATACGCAGTATTTT
>TRBD2|once|TRBV30|TRBJ2-3|14
CATTLLAGSDTQYF
TGTGCCACAACCCTGCTAGCGGGATCAGATACGCAGTATTTT
>TRBD1|NA|TRBV28|TRBJ1-4|14
CASSQGQGREKLFF
TGTGCCAGCAGTCAAGGACAGGGAAGGGAAAAACTGTTTTTT
>NA|NA|TRBV7-8|TRBJ1-6|12
CASSFQGSPLHF
TGTGCCAGCAGCTTTCAAGGGTCACCCCTCCACTTT
>TRBD1|NA|TRBV6-4|TRBJ2-1|16
CASSDPGQRTYNEQFF
TGTGCCAGCAGTGACCCGGGACAGCGAACCTACAATGAGCAGTTCTTC
>NA|NA|TRBV5-4|TRBJ1-4|15
CASSQTGITNEKLFF
TGTGCCAGCAGCCAAACAGGGATCACTAATGAAAAACTGTTTTTT
>TRBD1|NA|TRBV20-1|TRBJ1-2|13
CSASRRGSIGYTF
TGCAGTGCTAGTCGCAGGGGGTCTATTGGCTACACCTTC
>NA|NA|TRBV29-1|TRBJ1-1|13
CSVVWGIDTEAFF
TGCAGCGTTGTATGGGGGATTGACACTGAAGCTTTCTTT
>NA|NA|TRBV5-6|TRBJ2-3|14
CASSSGGLQDTQYF
TGTGCCAGCAGCTCGGGTGGACTGCAAGATACGCAGTATTTT
>NA|NA|TRBV5-1|TRBJ1-1|13
CASSATENTEAFF
TGCGCCAGCAGTGCGACAGAAAACACTGAAGCTTTCTTT
>TRBD1|NA|TRBV5-4|TRBJ1-2|13
CASRIDRGLGYTF
TGTGCCAGCAGGATCGACAGGGGGCTCGGCTACACCTTC
>TRBD1|NA|TRBV2|TRBJ2-7|12
CASSRTGVEQYF
TGTGCCAGCAGTAGGACAGGGGTCGAGCAGTACTTC
>NA|NA|TRBV6-5|TRBJ1-5|14
CASREINSNQPQHF
TGTGCCAGCAGGGAGATTAATAGCAATCAGCCCCAGCATTTT
>NA|once|TRBV29-1|TRBJ2-3|13
CSALWWGSDTQYF
TGCAGCGCCCTCTGGTGGGGGTCAGATACGCAGTATTTT
>TRBD2|NA|TRBV7-3|TRBJ2-3|15
CASSSYGGATDTQYF
TGTGCCAGCAGCTCTTACGGGGGGGCCACAGATACGCAGTATTTT
>TRBD1|once|TRBV9|TRBJ1-6|15
CASSGGQGAVSPLHF
TGTGCCAGCAGCGGAGGACAGGGGGCAGTTTCACCCCTCCACTTT
>TRBD2|NA|TRBV5-4|TRBJ2-3|17
CASSSGTSGRRTDTQYF
TGTGCCAGCAGCTCCGGGACTAGCGGGAGGCGCACAGATACGCAGTATTTT
>TRBD1|NA|TRBV11-2|TRBJ1-2|18
CASSPGQGRRGSNYGYTF
TGTGCCAGCAGCCCGGGACAGGGGCGACGGGGATCTAACTATGGCTACACCTTC
>NA|NA|TRBV4-1|TRBJ1-5|14
CASSQGQGNQPQHF
TGCGCCAGCAGCCAAGGACAGGGCAATCAGCCCCAGCATTTT
>NA|NA|TRBV18|TRBJ1-2|15
CASSPVDRGVGGYTF
TGTGCCAGCTCACCAGTTGATCGGGGTGTTGGTGGCTACACCTTC